A single sample is the source of the 3 T cell receptor beta chains below, sequenced in a study of T cells in lung cancer brain metastases. This table comes from immunoSEQ multiplex PCR, and its TCRdb copy is limited to in-frame clones, with some not included. The top ten clones hold less than 4.5% of a sample with roughly 2,300 clones, over 80% of them seen once. The sample was tumor tissue from a brain metastasis. The receptors were gathered from a man in his 70s with non-small cell lung cancer that had spread to the brain.

The chain carries TRBV7-2 and TRBJ1-1; possible D gene TRBD1, 5 bases. Germline loops: CDR1 SGHTA, CDR2 FQGNSA. The CDR3 is made up of 14 amino acids. V lost 0 bases to trimming and J lost 11 bases, with 16 bases between them. The CDR3 nucleotides read TGTGCCAGCAGCTTAGCGGTTTGGGGGGATCGTGCTTTCTTT. Translated: CASSLAVWGDRAFF.

The V call is TRBV19, the J call TRBJ1-6; no clear D gene. The CDR3 totals 13 residues. Germline values: CDR1 LNHDA, CDR2 SQIVND (reference sequence). V dropped 0 bases and J dropped 12 bases, with 9 bases sitting between them. CDR3 coding DNA: TGTGCCAGTAGTATAGATCAGGAGAGACCCCTCCACTTT. Amino acid sequence: CASSIDQERPLHF.

CDR3 loop: CASRRGAASTDTQYF. The CDR3, as DNA: TGCGCCAGCAGAAGGGGGGCAGCAAGCACAGATACGCAGTATTTT. The V and J genes are TRBV5-1 and TRBJ2-3; D may match TRBD1 or TRBD2 (6 bases each). From germline, CDR1 is SGHRS and CDR2 YFSETQ. Trimming removed 5 bases from V and 0 bases from J, with 13 bases in between. The CDR3 spans 15 residues.